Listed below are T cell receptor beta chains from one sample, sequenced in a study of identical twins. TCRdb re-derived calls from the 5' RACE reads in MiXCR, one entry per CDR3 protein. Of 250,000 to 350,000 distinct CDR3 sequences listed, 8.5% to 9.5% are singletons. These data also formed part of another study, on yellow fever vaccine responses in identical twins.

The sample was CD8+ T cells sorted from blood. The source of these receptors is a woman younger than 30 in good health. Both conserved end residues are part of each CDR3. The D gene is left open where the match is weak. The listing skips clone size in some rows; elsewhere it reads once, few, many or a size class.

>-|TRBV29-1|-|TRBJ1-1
CSVGLRNTEAFF
TGCAGCGTGGGACTACGGAACACTGAAGCTTTCTTT
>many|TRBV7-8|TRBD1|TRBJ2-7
CASSSGQGPSYEQYF
TGTGCCAGCAGCTCCGGACAGGGACCTTCCTACGAGCAGTACTTC
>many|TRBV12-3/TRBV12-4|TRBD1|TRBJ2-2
CASILRGQGNTGELFF
TGTGCCAGCATCCTTCGGGGACAGGGGAACACCGGGGAGCTGTTTTTT
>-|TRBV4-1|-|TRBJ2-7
CASSQDAGSEWDEQYF
TGCGCCAGCAGCCAAGATGCAGGGTCAGAATGGGACGAGCAGTACTTC
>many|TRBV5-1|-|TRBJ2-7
CASSLDWPTLYEQYF
TGCGCCAGCAGCTTGGATTGGCCGACTCTCTACGAGCAGTACTTC
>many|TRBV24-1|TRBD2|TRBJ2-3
CATSDFASSGGATDTQYF
TGTGCCACCAGTGATTTTGCCTCTAGCGGGGGGGCAACAGATACGCAGTATTTT
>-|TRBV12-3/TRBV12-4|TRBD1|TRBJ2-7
CVSGQGPYEQYF
TGTGTGTCGGGACAGGGACCCTACGAGCAGTACTTC
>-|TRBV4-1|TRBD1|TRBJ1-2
CASSQGGGGSGYTF
TGCGCCAGCAGCCAAGGGGGAGGGGGCTCAGGCTACACCTTC
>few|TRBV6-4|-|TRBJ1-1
CASSDFGGGEAFF
TGTGCCAGCAGTGACTTCGGAGGTGGTGAAGCTTTCTTT
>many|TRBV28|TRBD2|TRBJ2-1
CASSQIEREVPYNEQFF
TGTGCCAGCAGTCAAATCGAGCGGGAGGTACCCTACAATGAGCAGTTCTTC
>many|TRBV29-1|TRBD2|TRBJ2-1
CSVDGLAGDGVDEQFF
TGCAGCGTTGATGGGCTAGCGGGAGATGGGGTCGATGAGCAGTTCTTC
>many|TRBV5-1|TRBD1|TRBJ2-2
CASSFPGDSDTGELFF
TGCGCCAGCAGCTTTCCTGGGGACAGTGACACCGGGGAGCTGTTTTTT
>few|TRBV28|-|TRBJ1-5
CASSLTRGNQPQHF
TGTGCCAGCAGTTTAACCAGGGGCAATCAGCCCCAGCATTTT
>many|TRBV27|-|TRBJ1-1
CASSLVFQNTEAFF
TGTGCCAGCAGTTTAGTTTTCCAGAACACTGAAGCTTTCTTT
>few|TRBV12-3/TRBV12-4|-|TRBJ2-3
CASSLVDSDTQYF
TGTGCCAGCAGTTTGGTAGACTCAGATACGCAGTATTTT
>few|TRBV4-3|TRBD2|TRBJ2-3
CASSQDGIAGAGDTQYF
TGCGCCAGCAGCCAAGATGGAATAGCGGGGGCGGGAGATACGCAGTATTTT
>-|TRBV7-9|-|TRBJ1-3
CASSGTGSSGNTIYF
TGTGCCAGCAGCGGCACAGGAAGCTCTGGAAACACCATATATTTT
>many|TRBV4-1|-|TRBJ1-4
CASSQPRGINEKLFF
TGCGCCAGCAGCCAACCGCGAGGGATCAATGAAAAACTGTTTTTT
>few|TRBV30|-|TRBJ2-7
CAWSVNSHEQYF
TGTGCCTGGAGTGTGAACAGCCACGAGCAGTACTTC
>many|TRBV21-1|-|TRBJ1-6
CASSKEQGTTRCNSPLHF
TGTGCCAGCAGCAAAGAACAGGGAACAACCCGGTGTAATTCACCCCTCCACTTT
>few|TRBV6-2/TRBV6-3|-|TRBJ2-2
CASSYTNTGELFF
TGTGCCAGCAGTTACACGAACACCGGGGAGCTGTTTTTT
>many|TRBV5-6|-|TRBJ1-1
CASSPTGLTEAFF
TGTGCCAGCAGCCCCACGGGGCTAACTGAAGCTTTCTTT
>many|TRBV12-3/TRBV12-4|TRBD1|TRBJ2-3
CASRPGQGTRTDTQYF
TGTGCCAGCAGACCGGGACAGGGCACGAGAACAGATACGCAGTATTTT
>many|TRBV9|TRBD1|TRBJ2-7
CASSGDRGNEQYF
TGTGCCAGCAGCGGGGACAGGGGCAACGAGCAGTACTTC
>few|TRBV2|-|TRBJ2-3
CASSGGDSPVDTQYF
TGTGCCAGCAGTGGGGGGGACTCTCCCGTGGATACGCAGTATTTT
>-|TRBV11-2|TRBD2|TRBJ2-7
CASSLGGSGNEQYF
TGTGCCAGCAGCTTAGGCGGGAGCGGGAACGAGCAGTACTTC
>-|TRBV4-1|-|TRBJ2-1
CASSQANKYNEQFF
TGCGCCAGCAGCCAAGCGAACAAGTACAATGAGCAGTTCTTC
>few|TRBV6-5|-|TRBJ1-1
CASSYYIGGIMNTEAFF
TGTGCCAGCAGTTACTATATCGGGGGTATCATGAACACTGAAGCTTTCTTT
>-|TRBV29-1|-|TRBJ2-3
CSALKPPGLGGDTQYF
TGCAGCGCCCTCAAACCCCCGGGACTCGGTGGAGATACGCAGTATTTT
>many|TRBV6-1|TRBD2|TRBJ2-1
CASRPSSGGYNEQFF
TGTGCCAGCAGACCATCCAGCGGGGGGTACAATGAGCAGTTCTTC
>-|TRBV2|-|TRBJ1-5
CASRDSNQPQHF
TGTGCCAGCAGGGACAGCAATCAGCCCCAGCATTTT
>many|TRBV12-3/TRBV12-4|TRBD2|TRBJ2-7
CASSPRGLAGTYEQYF
TGTGCCAGCAGTCCAAGGGGACTAGCGGGAACCTACGAGCAGTACTTC
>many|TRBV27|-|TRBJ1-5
CASSFQGSNQPQHF
TGTGCCAGCAGTTTTCAGGGTAGCAATCAGCCCCAGCATTTT
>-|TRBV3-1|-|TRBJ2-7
CASSHASGQSSYEQYF
TGTGCCAGCAGTCACGCCAGCGGACAGAGCTCCTACGAGCAGTACTTC
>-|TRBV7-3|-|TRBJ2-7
CASSSSADEQYF
TGTGCCAGCAGCTCTTCCGCGGACGAGCAGTACTTC
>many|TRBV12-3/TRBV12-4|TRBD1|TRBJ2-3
CASSPGQLSTDTQYF
TGTGCCAGCAGTCCGGGACAGCTAAGCACAGATACGCAGTATTTT
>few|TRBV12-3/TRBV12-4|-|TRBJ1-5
CASRTNTSPQHF
TGTGCCAGCAGGACCAACACTAGCCCCCAGCATTTT
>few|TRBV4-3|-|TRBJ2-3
CASSQDRQADTQYF
TGCGCCAGCAGCCAAGATAGGCAGGCAGATACGCAGTATTTT
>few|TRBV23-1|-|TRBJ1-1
CASNILGGTEAFF
TGCGCCAGCAATATTTTGGGAGGCACTGAAGCTTTCTTT
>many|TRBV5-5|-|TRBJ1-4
CASSGLGGEGEKLFF
TGTGCCAGCAGCGGTCTCGGAGGGGAAGGGGAAAAACTGTTTTTT
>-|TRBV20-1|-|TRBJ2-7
CSAAEKEYEQYF
TGCAGTGCAGCAGAAAAGGAATACGAGCAGTACTTC
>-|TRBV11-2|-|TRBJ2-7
CASSLETGAIYEQYF
TGTGCCAGCAGCTTAGAGACGGGAGCCATCTACGAGCAGTACTTC